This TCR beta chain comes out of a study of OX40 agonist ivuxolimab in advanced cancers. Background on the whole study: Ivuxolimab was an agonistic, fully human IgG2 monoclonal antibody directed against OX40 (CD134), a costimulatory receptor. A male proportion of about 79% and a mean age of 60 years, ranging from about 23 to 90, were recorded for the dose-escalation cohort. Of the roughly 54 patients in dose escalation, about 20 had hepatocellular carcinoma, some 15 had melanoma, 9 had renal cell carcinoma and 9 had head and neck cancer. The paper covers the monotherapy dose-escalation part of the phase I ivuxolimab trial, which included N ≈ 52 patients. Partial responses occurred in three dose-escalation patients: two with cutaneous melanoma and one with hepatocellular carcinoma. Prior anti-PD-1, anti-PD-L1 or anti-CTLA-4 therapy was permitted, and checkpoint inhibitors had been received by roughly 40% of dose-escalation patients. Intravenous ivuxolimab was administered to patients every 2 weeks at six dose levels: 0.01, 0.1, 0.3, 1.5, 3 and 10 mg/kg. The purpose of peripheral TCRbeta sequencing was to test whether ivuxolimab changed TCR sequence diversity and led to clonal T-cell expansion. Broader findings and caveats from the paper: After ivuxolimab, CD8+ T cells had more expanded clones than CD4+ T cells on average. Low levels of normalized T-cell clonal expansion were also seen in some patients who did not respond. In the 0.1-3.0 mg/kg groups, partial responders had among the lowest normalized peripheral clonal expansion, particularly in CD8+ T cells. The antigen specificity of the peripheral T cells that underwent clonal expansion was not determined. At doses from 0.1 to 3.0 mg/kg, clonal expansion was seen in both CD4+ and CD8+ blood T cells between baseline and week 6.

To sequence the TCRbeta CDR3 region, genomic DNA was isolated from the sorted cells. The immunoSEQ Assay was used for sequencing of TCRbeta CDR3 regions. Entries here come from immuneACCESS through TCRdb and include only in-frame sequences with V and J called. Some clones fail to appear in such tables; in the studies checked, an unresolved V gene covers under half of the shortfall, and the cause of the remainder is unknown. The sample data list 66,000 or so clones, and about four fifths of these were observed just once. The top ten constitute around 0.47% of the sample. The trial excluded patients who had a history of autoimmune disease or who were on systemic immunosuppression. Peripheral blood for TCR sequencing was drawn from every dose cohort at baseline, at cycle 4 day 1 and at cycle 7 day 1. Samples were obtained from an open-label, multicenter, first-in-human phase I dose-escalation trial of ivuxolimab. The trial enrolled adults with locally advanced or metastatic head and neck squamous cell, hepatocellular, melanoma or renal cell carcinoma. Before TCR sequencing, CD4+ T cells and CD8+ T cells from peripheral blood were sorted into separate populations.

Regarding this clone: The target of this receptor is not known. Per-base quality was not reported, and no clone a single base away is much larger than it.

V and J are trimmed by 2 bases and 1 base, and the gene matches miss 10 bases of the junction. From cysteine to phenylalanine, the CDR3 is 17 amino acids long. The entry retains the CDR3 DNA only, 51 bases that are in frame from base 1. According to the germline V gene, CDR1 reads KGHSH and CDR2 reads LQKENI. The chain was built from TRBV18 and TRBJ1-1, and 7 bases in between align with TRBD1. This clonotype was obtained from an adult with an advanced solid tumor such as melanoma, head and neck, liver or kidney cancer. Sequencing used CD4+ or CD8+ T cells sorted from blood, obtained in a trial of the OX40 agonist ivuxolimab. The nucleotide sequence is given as TGTGCCAGCTCACCAGATATAACAGGGGCCAGGAACACTGAAGCTTTCTTT. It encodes CASSPDITGARNTEAFF.